The 18 T cell receptor beta chains presented below share a single source sample, sequenced in a study of blood T cell repertoires in COVID-19. Generated by immunoSEQ multiplex PCR, the TCRdb table keeps only in-frame clones and is missing some. The table lists fewer than 350,000 clones, 86% of them singletons. The sequencing input was peripheral blood. The receptors stem from a woman aged 25 to 39 who had recovered from COVID-19.

V gene TRBV18 combines with J gene TRBJ1-3; the match to TRBD1 covers 7 bases. CDR3 length: 15 amino acids. V shed 1 base and J 4 bases; nucleotides not matched to a gene: 4. Germline V CDR1 and CDR2: KGHSH, LQKENI. CDR3 residues: CASSPQTGPGNTIYF. The CDR3 DNA follows: TGTGCCAGCTCACCACAGACAGGGCCCGGAAACACCATATATTTT.

CDR3: CAWSVGSEHYEQYF. DNA of the CDR3: TGTGCCTGGAGTGTTGGCAGCGAACACTACGAGCAGTACTTC. The chain is built from TRBV30 and TRBJ2-7; D call uncertain. The CDR3 is made up of 14 amino acids. Germline V gives CDR1 GTSNPN, CDR2 SVGIG (reference sequence). Trimming left V 0 bases short and J 3 bases short, with 12 bases between. Full variable domain (missing parts from reference TRBV30 and TRBJ2-7): SQTIHQWPATLVQPVGSPLSLECTVEGTSNPNLYWYRQAAGRGLQLLFYSVGIGQISSEVPQNLSASRPQDRQFILSSKKLLLSDSGFYLCAWSVGSEHYEQYFGPGTRLTVT.

The CDR3 region has the DNA TGTGCCAGTAGTACCAAGAAAGCCACCTACGAGCAGTACTTC. Translating gives CASSTKKATYEQYF. The rearrangement links TRBV19 to TRBJ2-7, with no clear D. Trimming left V 4 bases short and J 2 bases short, with 12 bases between. CDR1 is LNHDA and CDR2 is SQIVND in the germline V gene (reference sequence). The CDR3 contains 14 residues.

This chain joins TRBV5-4 and TRBJ2-2, with 10 bases matching TRBD2. Trimming removed 0 bases from V and 6 bases from J; junction bases left unmatched: 8. The CDR3 extends over 17 amino acids. Germline loops: CDR1 SGHNT, CDR2 YYREEE (reference sequence). The chain's CDR3 is CASSLALASGRAGELFF. The CDR3 region has the DNA TGTGCCAGCAGCTTGGCTCTCGCTAGCGGGAGAGCCGGGGAGCTGTTTTTT.

The rearrangement links TRBV6-5 to TRBJ2-7; 7 nucleotides match TRBD1. CDR1 MNHEY and CDR2 SVGAGI come from the germline V gene. Losses at the gene ends were 7 bases for V and 3 bases for J; bases not matched to a gene: 6. This CDR3 contains 13 residues. The chain's CDR3 is CASIEGAFYEQYF. The CDR3 nucleotides are TGTGCCAGCATCGAGGGGGCCTTCTACGAGCAGTACTTC.

This clone was counted a single time. The chain couples TRBV5-1 to TRBJ2-3; D is unclear. V lost 2 bases and J 0 bases, leaving 10 bases between the germline ends. Looked up from germline, CDR1 is SGHRS and CDR2 is YFSETQ. The CDR3 contains 15 residues. The DNA of the CDR3 is TGCGCCAGCAGCTTTACAGTTCCTAGCACAGATACGCAGTATTTT. As protein: CASSFTVPSTDTQYF.

The CDR3 region has the DNA TGTGCCACCAGCAGAGAAGGGGTCGGCCCCGGGGAGCTGTTTTTT. It translates to CATSREGVGPGELFF. V usage is TRBV15 and J usage is TRBJ2-2; D perhaps matches TRBD1 (5 bases). Trimming took 0 bases from V and 6 from J, leaving 11 bases between them. The germline V gene encodes CDR1 LNHNV and CDR2 YYDKDF (reference sequence). The CDR3 loop spans 15 amino acids.

The chain joins TRBV4-1 to TRBJ1-2, with D hard to call. The CDR3 totals 15 residues. Germline assignment: CDR1 MGHRA and CDR2 YSYEKL. The ends were cut back, 1 base at V and 5 bases at J, with 14 bases in the middle. The CDR3 nucleotides read TGCGCCAGCAGCCAAGGCTGGGCTCAAAAATATGGCTACACCTTC. Translating gives CASSQGWAQKYGYTF.

This clone came up once. This chain connects TRBV4-3 to TRBJ2-7; D not certain. Germline lookup yields CDR1 LGHNA and CDR2 YSLEER. Trimming took 0 bases from V and 3 from J, leaving 12 bases between them. CDR3 length: 15 residues. CDR3 amino acids: CASSQDPTPYYEQYF. The CDR3 DNA reads TGCGCCAGCAGCCAAGATCCTACGCCCTACTACGAGCAGTACTTC.

This clone was recorded a few times. The chain joins TRBV6-5 to TRBJ2-1; the match to TRBD2 covers 7 bases. The V gene end was trimmed by 7 bases and the J gene end by 3 bases; junction bases not matched to a gene: 9. The CDR3 has 15 amino acids. The germline gives CDR1 MNHEY, CDR2 SVGAGI. The CDR3 sequence is CASTADSGFYNEQFF. The CDR3 nucleotides are TGTGCCAGCACCGCTGATAGCGGGTTCTACAATGAGCAGTTCTTC.

The genes are TRBV7-9 and TRBJ1-1; D is undetermined. The CDR3 has 13 amino acids. The V end lost 3 bases, the J end lost 7 bases, and 12 bases lay between the germline ends. The germline gives CDR1 SEHNR, CDR2 FQNEAQ (reference sequence). The CDR3 region has the DNA TGTGCCAGCAGCTTTAATCCCCCTTATGAAGCTTTCTTT. Translated, it gives CASSFNPPYEAFF.

J is TRBJ2-1 and V is TRBV29-1; D is possibly TRBD1 (5 bases). Germline values: CDR1 SQVTM, CDR2 ANQGSEA. V was cut by 2 bases and J by 6 bases, with 11 bases left in between. The CDR3 covers 13 residues. CDR3 nucleotide sequence: TGCAGCGTTGAATCGCTACAGGTCAATGAGCAGTTCTTC. This encodes CSVESLQVNEQFF.

This clone was observed a few times. This chain connects TRBV2 to TRBJ1-1; D not certain. Germline CDR1 is SNHLY and CDR2 is FYNNEI. V was shortened by 4 bases and J by 8 bases, with 8 bases between the two germline ends. This CDR3 spans 11 amino acids. The CDR3 DNA reads as TGTGCCAGCAGTGCAGGTCTAGAAGCTTTCTTT. Translating gives CASSAGLEAFF.

This sequence joins TRBV5-5 and TRBJ1-2, with D possibly matching TRBD1 (5 bases). V lost 0 bases and J 10 bases, leaving 16 bases between the germline ends. Per germline, CDR1 SGHKS and CDR2 YYEKEE (reference sequence). The CDR3 totals 14 residues. CDR3 sequence: CASSLGMDTSYYTF. The CDR3 DNA is TGTGCCAGCAGCTTGGGTATGGACACGAGCTACTACACCTTC. The full variable domain, with the rest looked up from reference TRBV5-5 and TRBJ1-2, is DAGVTQSPTHLIKTRGQQVTLRCSPISGHKSVSWYQQVLGQGPQFIFQYYEKEERGRGNFPDRFSARQFPNYSSELNVNALLLGDSALYLCASSLGMDTSYYTFGSGTRLTVV.

This chain links TRBV27 with TRBJ2-7, with 8 bases aligning to TRBD1. Germline V lookup: CDR1 MNHEY, CDR2 SMNVEV (reference sequence). This CDR3 has 13 residues. Trimming took 6 bases from V and 4 from J; bases not matched to a gene: 5. CDR3 DNA sequence: TGTGCCAGCAGGGACAGGGATTTATACGAGCAGTACTTC. This translates into CASRDRDLYEQYF.

This chain connects TRBV11-1 to TRBJ2-1, with 10 bases that match TRBD1. The CDR3 consists of 15 residues. CDR1 SGHAT and CDR2 FQDESV come from the germline V gene (reference sequence). Losses at the gene ends were 4 bases for V and 5 bases for J; bases not matched to a gene: 5. CDR3 bases: TGTGCCAGCAGCTCAAGGACAGGGGGGGACAATGAGCAGTTCTTC. As protein: CASSSRTGGDNEQFF.

CDR3 protein: CASSQEPSAGGIDNEQFF. The CDR3 DNA follows: TGTGCCAGCAGCCAGGAACCCTCAGCGGGAGGAATCGACAATGAGCAGTTCTTC. The chain carries TRBV4-2 and TRBJ2-1, with 9 positions matching TRBD2. J was trimmed by 5 bases and V by 3 bases; bases with no gene match: 14. CDR3 length: 18 residues. Germline lookup yields CDR1 LGHNA and CDR2 YNFKEQ.

V gene TRBV7-3 combines with J gene TRBJ2-1; D unclear. Trimming took off 4 bases at V and 9 bases at J, with 16 bases between the two ends. The CDR3 runs 14 residues. Germline lookup yields CDR1 SGHTA and CDR2 FQGTGA. For the CDR3, the DNA is TGTGCCAGCAGCTCCCCCCTCGCAGGCAGTGAGCAGTTCTTC. It translates to CASSSPLAGSEQFF.